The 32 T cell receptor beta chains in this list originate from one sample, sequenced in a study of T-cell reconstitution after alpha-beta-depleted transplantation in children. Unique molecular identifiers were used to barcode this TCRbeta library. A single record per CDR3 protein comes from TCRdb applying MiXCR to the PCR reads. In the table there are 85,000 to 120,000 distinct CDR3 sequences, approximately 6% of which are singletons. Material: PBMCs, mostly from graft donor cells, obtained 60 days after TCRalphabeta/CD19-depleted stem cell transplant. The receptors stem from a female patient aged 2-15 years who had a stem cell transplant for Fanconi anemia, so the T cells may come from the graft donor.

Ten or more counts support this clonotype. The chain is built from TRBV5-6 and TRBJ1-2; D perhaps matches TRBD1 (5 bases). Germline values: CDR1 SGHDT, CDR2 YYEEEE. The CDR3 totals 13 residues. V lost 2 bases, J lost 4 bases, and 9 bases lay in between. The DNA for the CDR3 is TGTGCCAGCAGCTTAGACAGTCCCTATGGCTACACCTTC. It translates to CASSLDSPYGYTF. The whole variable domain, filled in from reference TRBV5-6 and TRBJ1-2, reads DAGVTQSPTHLIKTRGQQVTLRCSPKSGHDTVSWYQQALGQGPQFIFQYYEEEERQRGNFPDRFSGHQFPNYSSELNVNALLLGDSALYLCASSLDSPYGYTFGSGTRLTVV.

In nucleotides, the CDR3 is TGTGCCAGCAGCTTCCGAGGACAAACAGAAAAACTGTTTTTT. Translating it yields CASSFRGQTEKLFF. The chain has TRBV5-6 and TRBJ1-4; D perhaps matches TRBD1 (5 bases). The CDR3 contains 14 residues. Germline V CDR1 and CDR2: SGHDT, YYEEEE. V gave up 2 bases and J gave up 8 bases, with 13 bases separating them. Combining the CDR3 with reference TRBV5-6 and TRBJ1-4 gives the whole variable domain DAGVTQSPTHLIKTRGQQVTLRCSPKSGHDTVSWYQQALGQGPQFIFQYYEEEERQRGNFPDRFSGHQFPNYSSELNVNALLLGDSALYLCASSFRGQTEKLFFGSGTQLSVL.

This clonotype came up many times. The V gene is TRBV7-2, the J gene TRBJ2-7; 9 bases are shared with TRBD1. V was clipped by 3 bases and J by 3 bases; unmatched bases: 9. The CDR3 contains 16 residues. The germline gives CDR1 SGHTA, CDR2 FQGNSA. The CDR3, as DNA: TGTGCCAGCAGCTTTACCGGGACAGGGTTAATCTACGAGCAGTACTTC. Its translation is CASSFTGTGLIYEQYF.

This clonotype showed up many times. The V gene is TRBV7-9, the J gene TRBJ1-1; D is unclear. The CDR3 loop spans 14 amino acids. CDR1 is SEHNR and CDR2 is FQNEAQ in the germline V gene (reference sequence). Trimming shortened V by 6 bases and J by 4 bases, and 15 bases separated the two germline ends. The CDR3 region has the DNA TGTGCCAGCAGTCGTGGAGGCGGTATCACTGAAGCTTTCTTT. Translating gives CASSRGGGITEAFF. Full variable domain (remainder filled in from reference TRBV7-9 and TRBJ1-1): DTGVSQNPRHKITKRGQNVTFRCDPISEHNRLYWYRQTLGQGPEFLTYFQNEAQLEKSRLLSDRFSAERPKGSFSTLEIQRTEQGDSAMYLCASSRGGGITEAFFGQGTRLTVV.

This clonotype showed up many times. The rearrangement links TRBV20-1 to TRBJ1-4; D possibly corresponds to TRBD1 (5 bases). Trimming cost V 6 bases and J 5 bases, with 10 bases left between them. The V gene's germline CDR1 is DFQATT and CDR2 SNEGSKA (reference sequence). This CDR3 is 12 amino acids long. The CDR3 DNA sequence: TGCAGTGCCCCGTGGGACAATGAAAAACTGTTTTTT. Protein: CSAPWDNEKLFF.

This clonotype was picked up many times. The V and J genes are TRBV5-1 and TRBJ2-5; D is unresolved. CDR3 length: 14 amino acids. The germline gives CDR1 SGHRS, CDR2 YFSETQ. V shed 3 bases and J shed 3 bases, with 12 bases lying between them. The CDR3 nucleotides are TGCGCCAGCAGCTCCAACATATTCGAAGAGACCCAGTACTTC. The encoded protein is CASSSNIFEETQYF.

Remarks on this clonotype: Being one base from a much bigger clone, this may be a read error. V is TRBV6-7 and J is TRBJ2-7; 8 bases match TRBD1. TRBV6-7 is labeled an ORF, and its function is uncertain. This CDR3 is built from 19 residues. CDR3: CACSLGWTGSVRGGYEQYF. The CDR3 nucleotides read TGTGCCTGCAGTTTAGGGTGGACAGGGTCCGTTCGGGGCGGCTACGAGCAGTACTTC.

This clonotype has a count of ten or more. The CDR3 spells CASSQGPLQGYEQYF. The CDR3 nucleotides are TGTGCCAGCAGTCAGGGGCCTTTACAGGGCTACGAGCAGTACTTC. The rearrangement uses TRBV3-1 and TRBJ2-7; D is possibly TRBD1 (6 bases). The V end lost 6 bases, the J end lost 3 bases, and 18 bases lay between the germline ends. Germline CDR1 LGHDT, CDR2 YNNKEL (reference sequence). This CDR3 is 15 amino acids long.

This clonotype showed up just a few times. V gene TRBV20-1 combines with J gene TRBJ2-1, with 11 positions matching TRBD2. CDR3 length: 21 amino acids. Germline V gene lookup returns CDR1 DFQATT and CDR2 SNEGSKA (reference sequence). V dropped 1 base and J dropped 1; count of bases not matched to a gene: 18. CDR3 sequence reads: CSARVFAIPGLAAVSYNEQFF. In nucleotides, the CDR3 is TGCAGTGCTAGAGTATTCGCTATACCGGGACTAGCGGCTGTATCCTACAATGAGCAGTTCTTC.

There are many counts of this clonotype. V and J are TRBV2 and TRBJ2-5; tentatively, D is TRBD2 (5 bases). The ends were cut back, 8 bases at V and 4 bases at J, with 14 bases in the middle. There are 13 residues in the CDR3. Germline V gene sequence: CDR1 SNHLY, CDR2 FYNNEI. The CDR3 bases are TGTGCCAGCGAGGGAGTTGGCAGAGAGACCCAGTACTTC. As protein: CASEGVGRETQYF. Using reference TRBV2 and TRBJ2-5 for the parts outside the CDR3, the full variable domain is EPEVTQTPSHQVTQMGQEVILRCVPISNHLYFYWYRQILGQKVEFLVSFYNNEISEKSEIFDDQFSVERPDGSNFTLKIRSTKLEDSAMYFCASEGVGRETQYFGPGTRLLVL.

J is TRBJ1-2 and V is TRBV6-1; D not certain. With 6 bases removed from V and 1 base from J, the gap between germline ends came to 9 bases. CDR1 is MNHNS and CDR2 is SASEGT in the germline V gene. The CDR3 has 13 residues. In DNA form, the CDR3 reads TGTGCCAGCAGGCGACAAGATAACTATGGCTACACCTTC. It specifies CASRRQDNYGYTF.

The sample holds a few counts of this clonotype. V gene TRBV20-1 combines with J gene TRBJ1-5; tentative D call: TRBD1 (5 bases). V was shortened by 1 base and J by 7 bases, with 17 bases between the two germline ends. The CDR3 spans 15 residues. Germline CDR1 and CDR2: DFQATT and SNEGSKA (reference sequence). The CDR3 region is CSARVRDRVMQPQHF. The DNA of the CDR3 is TGCAGTGCTAGAGTCCGCGACAGAGTGATGCAGCCCCAGCATTTT.

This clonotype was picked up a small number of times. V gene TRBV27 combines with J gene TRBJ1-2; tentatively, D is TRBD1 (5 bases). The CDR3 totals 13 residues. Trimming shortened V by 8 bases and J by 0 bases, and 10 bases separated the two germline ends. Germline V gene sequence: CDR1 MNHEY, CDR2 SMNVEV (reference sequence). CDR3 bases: TGTGCCAGCGGGGCCAGGGCTAACTATGGCTACACCTTC. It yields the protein CASGARANYGYTF.

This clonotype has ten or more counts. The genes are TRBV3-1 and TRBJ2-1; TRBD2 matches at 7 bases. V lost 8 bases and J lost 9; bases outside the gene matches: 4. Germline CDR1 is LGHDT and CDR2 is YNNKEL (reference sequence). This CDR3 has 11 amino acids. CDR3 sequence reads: CASGSGGEQFF. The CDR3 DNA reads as TGTGCCAGCGGTTCGGGGGGTGAGCAGTTCTTC.

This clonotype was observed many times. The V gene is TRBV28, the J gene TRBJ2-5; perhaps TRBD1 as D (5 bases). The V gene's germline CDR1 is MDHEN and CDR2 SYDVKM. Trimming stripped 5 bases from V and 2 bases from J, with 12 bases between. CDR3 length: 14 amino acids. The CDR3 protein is CASSLATVQETQYF. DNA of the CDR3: TGTGCCAGCAGTCTCGCGACAGTTCAAGAGACCCAGTACTTC.

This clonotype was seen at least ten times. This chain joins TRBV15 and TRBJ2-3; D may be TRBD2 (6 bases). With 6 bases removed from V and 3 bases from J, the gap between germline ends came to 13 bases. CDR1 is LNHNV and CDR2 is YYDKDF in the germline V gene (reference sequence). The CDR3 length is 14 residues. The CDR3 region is CATRYGTSTDTQYF. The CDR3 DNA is TGTGCCACCAGGTACGGGACTTCTACAGATACGCAGTATTTT.

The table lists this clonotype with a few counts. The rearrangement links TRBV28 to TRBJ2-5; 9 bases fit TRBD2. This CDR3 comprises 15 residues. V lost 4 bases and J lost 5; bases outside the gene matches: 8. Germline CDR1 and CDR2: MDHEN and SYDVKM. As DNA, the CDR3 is TGTGCCAGCAGTTCCTCAGGCGCGGGGGGGGAGACCCAGTACTTC. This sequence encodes CASSSSGAGGETQYF.

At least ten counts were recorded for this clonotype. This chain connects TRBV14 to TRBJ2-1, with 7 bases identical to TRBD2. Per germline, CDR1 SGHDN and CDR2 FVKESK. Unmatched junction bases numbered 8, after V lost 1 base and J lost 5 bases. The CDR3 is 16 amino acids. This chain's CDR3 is CASSQGGWGLNNEQFF. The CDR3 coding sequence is TGTGCCAGCAGCCAAGGGGGGTGGGGACTAAACAATGAGCAGTTCTTC.

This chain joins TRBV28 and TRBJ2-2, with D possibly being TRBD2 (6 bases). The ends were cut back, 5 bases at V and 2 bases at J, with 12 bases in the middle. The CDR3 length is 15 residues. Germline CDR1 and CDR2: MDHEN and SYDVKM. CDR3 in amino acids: CASSDRLGNTGELFF. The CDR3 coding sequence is TGTGCCAGCAGTGACAGACTAGGAAACACCGGGGAGCTGTTTTTT.

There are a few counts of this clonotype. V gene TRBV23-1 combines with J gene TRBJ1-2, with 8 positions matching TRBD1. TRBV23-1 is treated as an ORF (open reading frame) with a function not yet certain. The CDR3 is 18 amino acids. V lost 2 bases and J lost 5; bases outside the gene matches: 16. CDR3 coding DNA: TGCGCCAGCAGTCAACTAGGTATGGCCGGGACAGGAGCTTATGGCTACACCTTC. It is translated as CASSQLGMAGTGAYGYTF.

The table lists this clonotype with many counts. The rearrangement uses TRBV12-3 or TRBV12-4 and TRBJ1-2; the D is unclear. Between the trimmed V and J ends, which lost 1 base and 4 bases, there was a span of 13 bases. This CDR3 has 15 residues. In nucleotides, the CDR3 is TGTGCCAGCAGTTTAGGTCAGAAGGTGGGCTATGGCTACACCTTC. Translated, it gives CASSLGQKVGYGYTF.

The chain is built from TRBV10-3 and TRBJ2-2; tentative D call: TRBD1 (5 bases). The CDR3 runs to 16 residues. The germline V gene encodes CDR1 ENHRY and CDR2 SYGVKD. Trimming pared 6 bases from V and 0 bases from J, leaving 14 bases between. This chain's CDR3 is CAIRTITGSNTGELFF. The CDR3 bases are TGTGCCATCAGAACGATAACAGGTTCGAACACCGGGGAGCTGTTTTTT.

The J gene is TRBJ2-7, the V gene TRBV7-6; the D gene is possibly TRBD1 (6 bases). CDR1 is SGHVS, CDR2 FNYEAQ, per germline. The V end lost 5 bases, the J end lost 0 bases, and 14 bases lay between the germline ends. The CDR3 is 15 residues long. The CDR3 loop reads CASSPQGWDSYEQYF. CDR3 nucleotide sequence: TGTGCCAGCAGCCCACAGGGATGGGACTCCTACGAGCAGTACTTC.

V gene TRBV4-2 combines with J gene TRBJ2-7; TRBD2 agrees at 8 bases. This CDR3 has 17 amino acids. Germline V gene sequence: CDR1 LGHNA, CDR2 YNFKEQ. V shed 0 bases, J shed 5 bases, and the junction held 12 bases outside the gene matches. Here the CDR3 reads CASSQEPEGLVPHEQYF. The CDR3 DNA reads TGTGCCAGCAGCCAAGAGCCCGAGGGACTAGTCCCCCACGAGCAGTACTTC.

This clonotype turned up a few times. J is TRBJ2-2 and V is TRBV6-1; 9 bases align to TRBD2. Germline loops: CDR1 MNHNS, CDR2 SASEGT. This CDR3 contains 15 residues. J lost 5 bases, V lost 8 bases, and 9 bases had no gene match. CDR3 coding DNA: TGTGCCAGCCGAGGGGGCGGGAGGGTGACCGGGGAGCTGTTTTTT. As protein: CASRGGGRVTGELFF.

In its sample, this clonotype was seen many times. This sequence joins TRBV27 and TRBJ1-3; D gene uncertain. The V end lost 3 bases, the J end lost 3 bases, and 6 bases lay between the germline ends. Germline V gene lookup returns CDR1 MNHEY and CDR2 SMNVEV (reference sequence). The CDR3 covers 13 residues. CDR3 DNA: TGTGCCAGCAGTTTTTCCCGTGGAAACACCATATATTTT. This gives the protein CASSFSRGNTIYF.

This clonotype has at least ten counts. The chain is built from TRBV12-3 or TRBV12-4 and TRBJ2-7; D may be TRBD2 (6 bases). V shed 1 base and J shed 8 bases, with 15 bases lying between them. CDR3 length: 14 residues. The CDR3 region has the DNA TGTGCCAGCAGTTTAGTTGGTGGGCGGGGAAAGCAGTACTTC. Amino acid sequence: CASSLVGGRGKQYF.

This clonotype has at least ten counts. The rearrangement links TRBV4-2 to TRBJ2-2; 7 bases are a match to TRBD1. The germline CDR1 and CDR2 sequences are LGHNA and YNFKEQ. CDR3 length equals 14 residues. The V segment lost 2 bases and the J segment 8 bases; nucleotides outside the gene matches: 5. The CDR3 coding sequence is TGTGCCAGCAGCCAATACCTGGACAGGGGGGAGCTGTTTTTT. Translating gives CASSQYLDRGELFF.

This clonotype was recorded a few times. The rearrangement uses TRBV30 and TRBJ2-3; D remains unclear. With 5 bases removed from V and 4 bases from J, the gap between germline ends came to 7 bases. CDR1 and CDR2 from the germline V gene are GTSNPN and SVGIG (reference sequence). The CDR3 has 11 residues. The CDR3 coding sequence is TGTGCCTGGGCCAGGTCAGATACGCAGTATTTT. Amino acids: CAWARSDTQYF.

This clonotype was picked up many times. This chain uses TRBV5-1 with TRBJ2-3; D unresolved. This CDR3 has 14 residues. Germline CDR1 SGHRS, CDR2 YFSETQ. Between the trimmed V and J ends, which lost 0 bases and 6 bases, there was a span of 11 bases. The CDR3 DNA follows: TGCGCCAGCAGCTTGGATTCCCAGTCGGATACGCAGTATTTT. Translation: CASSLDSQSDTQYF.

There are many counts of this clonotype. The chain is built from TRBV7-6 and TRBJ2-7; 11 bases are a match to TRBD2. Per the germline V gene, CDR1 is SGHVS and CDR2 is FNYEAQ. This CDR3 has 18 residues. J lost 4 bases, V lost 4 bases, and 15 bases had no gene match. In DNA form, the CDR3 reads TGTGCCAGCAGCTCACTAAACACTGATAGCGGGAGGGCATACGAGCAGTACTTC. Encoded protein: CASSSLNTDSGRAYEQYF.

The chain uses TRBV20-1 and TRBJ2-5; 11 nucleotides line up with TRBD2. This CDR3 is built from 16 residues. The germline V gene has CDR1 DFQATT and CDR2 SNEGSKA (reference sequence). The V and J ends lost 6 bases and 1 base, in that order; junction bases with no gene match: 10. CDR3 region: CSAPDVAGGLQETQYF. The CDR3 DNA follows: TGCAGTGCCCCCGACGTAGCGGGGGGGCTCCAAGAGACCCAGTACTTC.